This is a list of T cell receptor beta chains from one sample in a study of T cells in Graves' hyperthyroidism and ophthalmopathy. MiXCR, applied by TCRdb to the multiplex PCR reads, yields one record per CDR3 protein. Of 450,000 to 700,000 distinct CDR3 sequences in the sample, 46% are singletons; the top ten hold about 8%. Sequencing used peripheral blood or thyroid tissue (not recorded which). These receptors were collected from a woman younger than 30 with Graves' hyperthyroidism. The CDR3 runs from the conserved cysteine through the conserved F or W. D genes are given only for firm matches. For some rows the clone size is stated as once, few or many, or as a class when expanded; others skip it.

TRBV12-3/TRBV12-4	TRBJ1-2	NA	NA	CVSSPSGTLRMARVHGYTF	TGTGTCAGCAGTCCGTCCGGGACACTCCGTATGGCCCGGGTCCATGGCTACACCTTC
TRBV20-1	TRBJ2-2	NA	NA	CSASTQGRGPNTGELFF	TGCAGTGCCAGCACTCAAGGGCGGGGCCCGAACACCGGGGAGCTGTTTTTT
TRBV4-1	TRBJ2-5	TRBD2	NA	CASSSWAGESQETQYF	TGCGCCAGCAGCTCCTGGGCGGGGGAATCTCAAGAGACCCAGTACTTC
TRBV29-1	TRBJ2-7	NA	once	CSHRELDEQYF	TGCAGCCACAGGGAATTGGACGAGCAGTACTTC
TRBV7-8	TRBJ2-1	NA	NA	CASSKAGTYNEQFF	TGTGCCAGCAGCAAAGCTGGGACCTACAATGAGCAGTTCTTC
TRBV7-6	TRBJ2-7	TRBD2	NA	CASSQAGLAGGARYEQYF	TGTGCCAGCAGCCAAGCGGGGCTAGCGGGAGGGGCCCGCTACGAGCAGTACTTC
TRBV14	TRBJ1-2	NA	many	CASSQEQGFYGYTF	TGTGCCAGCAGCCAAGAGCAGGGCTTCTATGGCTACACCTTC
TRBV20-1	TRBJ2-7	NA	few	CSAREQLGNEQYF	TGCAGTGCTAGAGAGCAGTTGGGGAATGAGCAGTACTTC
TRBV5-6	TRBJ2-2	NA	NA	CASSFVGRGELFF	TGTGCCAGCAGCTTTGTGGGGCGCGGGGAGCTGTTTTTT
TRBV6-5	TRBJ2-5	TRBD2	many	CASSLRLAGVGETQYF	TGTGCCAGCAGCCTTCGACTAGCGGGAGTGGGGGAGACCCAGTACTTC
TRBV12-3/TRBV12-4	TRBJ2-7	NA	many	CASSRSGSRYEQYF	TGTGCCAGCAGCCGCTCCGGGAGTCGCTACGAGCAGTACTTC
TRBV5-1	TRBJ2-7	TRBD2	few	CASSHRLMTLAGDDEQYF	TGCGCCAGCAGCCACAGGCTGATGACACTAGCGGGAGATGATGAGCAGTACTTC
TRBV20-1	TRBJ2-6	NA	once	CSASVLTF	TGCAGTGCTAGTGTCCTGACTTTC
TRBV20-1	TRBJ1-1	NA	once	CSSIVTGLVAEAFF	TGCAGCTCTATTGTGACAGGTTTGGTCGCTGAAGCTTTCTTT
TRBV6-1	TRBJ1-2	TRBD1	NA	CASNPKGQGGYGYTF	TGTGCCAGCAATCCCAAAGGACAGGGAGGGTATGGCTACACCTTC
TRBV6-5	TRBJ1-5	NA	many	CASIGGGRQPQHF	TGTGCCAGCATAGGGGGGGGGCGGCAGCCCCAGCATTTT
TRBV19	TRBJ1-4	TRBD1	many	CASSPNRGTDEKLFF	TGTGCCAGTAGTCCCAACAGGGGTACTGATGAAAAACTGTTTTTT
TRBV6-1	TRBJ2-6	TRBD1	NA	CASIPGQGANVLTF	TGTGCCAGCATCCCGGGACAGGGGGCCAACGTCCTGACTTTC
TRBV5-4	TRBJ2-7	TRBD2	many	CASSLRREGPEYF	TGTGCCAGCAGCTTGCGGCGGGAGGGCCCCGAGTACTTC
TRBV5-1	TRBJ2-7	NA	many	CASSSGTLGYEQYF	TGCGCCAGCAGTTCCGGGACTTTAGGCTACGAGCAGTACTTC
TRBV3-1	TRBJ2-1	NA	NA	CASSVAGSDEQFF	TGTGCCAGCAGCGTAGCCGGGAGTGATGAGCAGTTCTTC
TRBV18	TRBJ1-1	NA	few	CASSPRPENMNTEAFF	TGTGCCAGCTCACCCCGTCCTGAGAACATGAACACTGAAGCTTTCTTT
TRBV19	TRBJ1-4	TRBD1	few	CASSIGTVVGANEKLFF	TGTGCCAGTAGTATCGGGACAGTTGTCGGAGCTAATGAAAAACTGTTTTTT
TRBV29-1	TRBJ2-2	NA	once	CSAGASTGELFF	TGCAGCGCGGGAGCGTCGACCGGGGAGCTGTTTTTT
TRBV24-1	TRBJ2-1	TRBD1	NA	CATSPVRDRGFNEQFF	TGTGCCACCTCCCCCGTCCGGGACAGGGGTTTCAATGAGCAGTTCTTC
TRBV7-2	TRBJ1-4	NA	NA	CASSSSGPGHFNEKLFF	TGTGCCAGCAGCTCAAGTGGTCCGGGACACTTTAATGAAAAACTGTTTTTT
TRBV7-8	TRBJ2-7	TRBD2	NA	CASSPPASGRAEQYF	TGTGCCAGCAGCCCCCCGGCTAGCGGGAGGGCTGAGCAGTACTTC
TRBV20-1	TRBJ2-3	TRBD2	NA	CSASFSGSTDTQYF	TGCAGTGCTAGTTTTAGCGGGAGCACAGATACGCAGTATTTT
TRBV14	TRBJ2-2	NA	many	CASSPRGFTGELFF	TGTGCCAGCAGCCCTAGGGGGTTCACCGGGGAGCTGTTTTTT
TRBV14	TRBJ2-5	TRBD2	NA	CASSNRGLAGETQYF	TGTGCCAGCAGCAACCGGGGACTAGCGGGAGAGACCCAGTACTTC
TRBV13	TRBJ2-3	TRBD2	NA	CASSTRGGFTDTQYF	TGTGCCAGCAGCACCCGGGGGGGCTTCACAGATACGCAGTATTTT
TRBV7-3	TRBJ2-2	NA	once	CASSFTRGSGELFF	TGTGCCAGCAGCTTTACCAGGGGTTCCGGGGAGCTGTTTTTT
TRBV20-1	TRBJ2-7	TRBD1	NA	CSARETGGNEQYF	TGCAGTGCTAGAGAGACAGGGGGCAACGAGCAGTACTTC
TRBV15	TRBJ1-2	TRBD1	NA	CATSRPGGRGVSDYGYTF	TGTGCCACCAGCAGACCCGGGGGCAGGGGGGTTTCTGACTATGGCTACACCTTC
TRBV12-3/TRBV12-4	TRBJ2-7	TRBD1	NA	CASSFGTGWYEQYF	TGTGCCAGCAGTTTCGGGACAGGGTGGTACGAGCAGTACTTC
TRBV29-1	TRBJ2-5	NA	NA	CSGRGRHASETQYF	TGCAGCGGGAGGGGACGCCACGCGTCAGAGACCCAGTACTTC
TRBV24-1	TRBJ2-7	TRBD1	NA	CATSEGTGAAVPYEQYF	TGTGCCACCAGTGAAGGGACAGGGGCCGCTGTACCCTACGAGCAGTACTTC
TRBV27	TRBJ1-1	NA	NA	CASSSSSGSKAFF	TGTGCCAGCAGTTCGTCCTCGGGCTCCAAGGCTTTCTTT
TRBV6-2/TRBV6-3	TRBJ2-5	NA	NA	CASSYFGSWVQETQYF	TGTGCCAGCAGTTATTTTGGGAGCTGGGTCCAAGAGACCCAGTACTTC
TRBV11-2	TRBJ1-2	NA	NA	CASSLEQGMDYGYTF	TGTGCCAGCAGCTTAGAACAGGGAATGGACTATGGCTACACCTTC
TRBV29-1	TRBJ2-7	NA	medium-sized	CSVGEGHEQYF	TGCAGCGTTGGAGAAGGCCACGAGCAGTACTTC
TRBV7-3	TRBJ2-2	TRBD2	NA	CASSRFSGSTGELFF	TGTGCCAGCAGCCGTTTTAGCGGGAGTACCGGGGAGCTGTTTTTT
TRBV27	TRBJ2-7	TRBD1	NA	CASKHRGRTYEQYF	TGTGCCAGCAAGCACAGGGGGAGGACCTACGAGCAGTACTTC
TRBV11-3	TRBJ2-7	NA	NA	CASSLVGDYEQYF	TGTGCCAGCAGCTTAGTTGGGGACTACGAGCAGTACTTC
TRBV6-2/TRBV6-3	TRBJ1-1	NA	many	CASSTRAEAFF	TGTGCCAGCAGTACACGGGCTGAAGCTTTCTTT
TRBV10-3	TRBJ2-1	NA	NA	CAISEPLAITNEQFF	TGTGCCATCAGTGAGCCACTAGCCATTACCAATGAGCAGTTCTTC
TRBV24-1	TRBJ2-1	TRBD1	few	CATSDNPRTGFDEQFF	TGTGCCACCAGTGACAACCCCCGGACAGGGTTCGATGAGCAGTTCTTC
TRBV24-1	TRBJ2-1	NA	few	CATSDFSKGSSYNEQFF	TGTGCCACCAGTGATTTCAGCAAGGGGAGCTCCTACAATGAGCAGTTCTTC